This is a list of T cell receptor beta chains from one sample in a study of regulatory T cells in long-lasting Graves disease. TCRdb itself ran the multiplex PCR reads through MiXCR, one entry per CDR3 protein. The top ten clones hold around 10% of a sample with approximately 460,000 distinct CDR3 sequences, roughly 15% of them seen once. These data also formed part of another study, on T cells in Graves' hyperthyroidism and ophthalmopathy.

Sequenced material: peripheral blood mononuclear cells (PBMCs), taken at new diagnosis, from a patient treated with antithyroid drugs. These receptor sequences come from a woman in her thirties with Graves disease. CDR3s include the opening cysteine and the closing phenylalanine or tryptophan. Fields, in order: D gene, clone size, V gene, J gene, CDR3 protein, CDR3 DNA. A D gene is named only where the DNA matches it firmly. Clone size appears in some rows only: once, few, many, or a class for an expanded clone.

>-|-|TRBV20-1|TRBJ2-3
CSSRTAGTDTQYF
TGCAGCTCGCGGACAGCCGGCACAGATACGCAGTATTTT
>-|many|TRBV20-1|TRBJ1-5
CSASLQGPSKPQHF
TGCAGTGCTTCACTACAGGGACCCTCGAAGCCCCAGCATTTT
>TRBD2|many|TRBV28|TRBJ2-1
CASTLGVSSGYNEQFF
TGTGCCAGCACCCTGGGCGTATCTAGCGGTTACAATGAGCAGTTCTTC
>TRBD1|many|TRBV2|TRBJ2-2
CASNDGTGNADTGELFF
TGTGCCAGCAACGACGGGACAGGGAACGCGGACACCGGGGAGCTGTTTTTT
>-|many|TRBV5-1|TRBJ1-1
CASSFGKNTEAFF
TGCGCCAGCAGCTTTGGGAAGAACACTGAAGCTTTCTTT
>-|many|TRBV18|TRBJ2-7
CASSPGAIKSYEQYF
TGTGCCAGCTCACCGGGGGCAATAAAGTCCTACGAGCAGTACTTC
>-|many|TRBV28|TRBJ1-6
CASSLFRTAANSPLHF
TGTGCCAGCAGTTTATTCCGGACAGCCGCTAATTCACCCCTCCACTTT
>TRBD1|many|TRBV5-1|TRBJ2-4
CASSRGQGENIQYF
TGCGCCAGCAGCAGAGGACAGGGAGAAAACATTCAGTACTTC
>-|many|TRBV20-1|TRBJ2-7
CSARDGRSYEQYF
TGCAGTGCTAGAGATGGGCGCTCCTACGAGCAGTACTTC
>TRBD2|many|TRBV11-2|TRBJ2-7
CASSLVLTSGSYEQYF
TGTGCCAGCAGCTTAGTGCTGACTAGCGGGAGCTACGAGCAGTACTTC
>TRBD1|many|TRBV10-3|TRBJ2-7
CAISAIGTGVAHEQYF
TGTGCCATCAGCGCAATTGGGACAGGGGTGGCCCACGAGCAGTACTTC
>-|many|TRBV3-1|TRBJ2-3
CASSQPPHNTQYF
TGTGCCAGCAGCCAACCCCCCCACAATACGCAGTATTTT
>-|few|TRBV15|TRBJ1-2
CATSRDRGDYGYTF
TGTGCCACCAGCAGAGATCGGGGGGACTATGGCTACACCTTC
>-|few|TRBV5-1|TRBJ1-6
CASSELSQSPLHF
TGCGCCAGCAGCGAACTCAGCCAGTCACCCCTCCACTTT
>TRBD1|many|TRBV20-1|TRBJ2-1
CSAGGGTGGDEQFF
TGCAGTGCCGGGGGGGGGACAGGGGGCGATGAGCAGTTCTTC
>TRBD1|many|TRBV2|TRBJ2-5
CASQDREQETQYF
TGTGCCAGCCAAGACAGGGAGCAAGAGACCCAGTACTTC
>TRBD2|many|TRBV2|TRBJ2-1
CASSGGRAYNEQFF
TGTGCCAGCAGCGGCGGGAGGGCCTACAATGAGCAGTTCTTC
>TRBD2|-|TRBV6-2/TRBV6-3|TRBJ2-3
CASSESLASGGTDTQYF
TGTGCCAGCAGCGAATCCCTTGCTAGCGGAGGCACAGATACGCAGTATTTT
>-|many|TRBV30|TRBJ2-7
CAWSTGSGIAEQYF
TGTGCCTGGAGTACGGGGAGTGGGATTGCTGAGCAGTACTTC
>TRBD2|many|TRBV2|TRBJ2-1
CASSGKGALAGGRNEQFF
TGTGCCAGCAGTGGTAAGGGGGCACTAGCGGGAGGTCGGAATGAGCAGTTCTTC
>-|many|TRBV18|TRBJ1-1
CASSLGGSLSTEAFF
TGTGCCAGCTCACTTGGGGGGAGCTTGAGCACTGAAGCTTTCTTT
>-|many|TRBV28|TRBJ1-5
CASSLWGVDQPQHF
TGTGCCAGCAGTTTGTGGGGGGTGGATCAGCCCCAGCATTTT
>-|many|TRBV28|TRBJ2-1
CATRLAHSYNEQFF
TGTGCCACCCGCCTAGCCCACTCCTACAATGAGCAGTTCTTC
>-|-|TRBV3-1|TRBJ2-7
CASRSSSTVGVEQYF
TGTGCCAGCCGATCGAGCAGCACGGTCGGGGTCGAGCAGTACTTC
>-|few|TRBV27|TRBJ2-6
CASSLYSSGANVLTF
TGTGCCAGCAGTTTATATTCCTCTGGGGCCAACGTCCTGACTTTC
>-|many|TRBV7-9|TRBJ2-4
CAIGTSLAKNIQYF
TGTGCCATAGGGACGAGTCTAGCCAAAAACATTCAGTACTTC
>-|-|TRBV7-9|TRBJ2-4
CASSSLGNIQYF
TGTGCCAGCAGCTCCCTCGGAAACATTCAGTACTTC
>TRBD2|many|TRBV7-9|TRBJ2-7
CASSPRAGTSGSRYYEQYF
TGTGCCAGCAGTCCCAGAGCCGGGACTAGCGGGAGCAGATACTACGAGCAGTACTTC
>TRBD2|-|TRBV27|TRBJ2-7
CASSSGLAGAHEQYF
TGTGCCAGCAGTTCCGGACTAGCGGGAGCTCACGAGCAGTACTTC
>TRBD2|few|TRBV6-5|TRBJ2-2
CASSYPQISGSGTAGELFF
TGTGCCAGCAGTTACCCGCAAATTAGCGGGAGTGGTACGGCCGGGGAGCTGTTTTTT
>-|-|TRBV24-1|TRBJ2-2
CATSDQPGQNTGELFF
TGTGCCACCAGTGATCAACCGGGACAGAACACCGGGGAGCTGTTTTTT
>-|many|TRBV28|TRBJ2-3
CASSGFPTDTQYF
TGTGCCAGCAGCGGGTTCCCCACAGATACGCAGTATTTT
>-|many|TRBV30|TRBJ1-2
CAWSARGEANYGYTF
TGTGCCTGGAGTGCCCGAGGGGAAGCTAACTATGGCTACACCTTC
>-|many|TRBV7-2|TRBJ1-5
CASSSIDRAAEPQHF
TGTGCCAGCAGCTCGATCGACCGGGCTGCGGAGCCCCAGCATTTT
>-|many|TRBV14|TRBJ2-3
CASSQVRDTQYF
TGTGCCAGCAGCCAAGTACGGGATACGCAGTATTTT
>-|many|TRBV15|TRBJ2-4
CATSGGTQGGTNIQYF
TGTGCCACCAGCGGGGGGACACAAGGTGGGACCAACATTCAGTACTTC
>-|few|TRBV4-2|TRBJ1-5
CASSEVWPGQNQPQHF
TGTGCCAGCAGCGAAGTTTGGCCAGGGCAGAATCAGCCCCAGCATTTT
>TRBD1|few|TRBV5-1|TRBJ2-7
CASSGQGLDEQYF
TGCGCCAGCAGCGGACAGGGACTCGACGAGCAGTACTTC
>TRBD1|many|TRBV3-1|TRBJ2-3
CASSQEGPGGPDTQYF
TGTGCCAGCAGCCAAGAGGGGCCAGGGGGTCCAGATACGCAGTATTTT
>TRBD2|-|TRBV10-3|TRBJ2-1
CAIGGTSGRSVNEQFF
TGTGCCATCGGGGGGACTAGCGGGAGGTCTGTCAATGAGCAGTTCTTC
>-|-|TRBV7-9|TRBJ1-6
CASSLGNSAWDSPLHF
TGTGCCAGCAGCTTGGGGAACAGTGCCTGGGATTCACCCCTCCACTTT
>-|many|TRBV19|TRBJ1-5
CASTQTRSTQPQHF
TGTGCCAGTACCCAAACCCGATCAACGCAGCCCCAGCATTTT
>-|many|TRBV28|TRBJ1-5
CASFGSALAHQPQHF
TGTGCCAGCTTCGGGTCGGCATTAGCCCATCAGCCCCAGCATTTT
>-|many|TRBV11-3|TRBJ2-1
CASSSSGFEQFF
TGTGCCAGCAGCTCCTCAGGGTTTGAGCAGTTCTTC
>-|many|TRBV28|TRBJ2-7
CASSHTRSSSYEQYF
TGTGCCAGCAGTCATACTAGGTCTTCCTCCTACGAGCAGTACTTC
>-|few|TRBV5-1|TRBJ1-1
CASSLMEPNTEAFF
TGCGCCAGCAGCTTGATGGAACCAAACACTGAAGCTTTCTTT
>TRBD2|-|TRBV7-2|TRBJ2-3
CASSQDPGLAERGDTQYF
TGTGCCAGCAGCCAAGACCCGGGACTAGCGGAAAGGGGAGATACGCAGTATTTT